Below are 23 T cell receptor beta chains sequenced from a single sample in a study of graft-versus-host responses after intestinal transplantation. Clones were read by immunoSEQ multiplex PCR, and TCRdb kept only the in-frame ones, dropping some. Found here are 74,000 or so clones, roughly 90% of them singletons; the top ten hold about 0.67%. Sequences were derived from PBMCs, sampled 98 days after intestinal transplantation. The receptors were sampled from a human patient who received an intestinal transplant, so some T cells may come from the graft donor.

This rearrangement joins TRBV20-1 to TRBJ2-7, with a weak D call TRBD1 (6 bases). V was cut by 0 bases and J by 11 bases, with 11 bases left in between. The germline gives CDR1 DFQATT, CDR2 SNEGSKA (reference sequence). CDR3 size: 11 residues. In nucleotides, the CDR3 is TGCAGTGCTAGAGATGGTGCAGGGGAGTACTTC. This encodes CSARDGAGEYF.

This clone was counted between two and nine times. This chain links TRBV4-1 with TRBJ2-7; 9 bases align to TRBD2. The germline CDR1 and CDR2 sequences are MGHRA and YSYEKL. V dropped 1 base and J dropped 3; count of bases not matched to a gene: 1. The CDR3 runs to 14 residues. The CDR3 spells CASSQGTSVYEQYF. The CDR3 DNA reads as TGCGCCAGCAGCCAAGGGACTAGCGTCTACGAGCAGTACTTC.

The chain is built from TRBV30 and TRBJ1-2, with 8 positions matching TRBD1. The CDR3 is made up of 13 amino acids. The ends lost 8 bases at V and 1 base at J; junction bases unmatched: 6. CDR1 is GTSNPN, CDR2 SVGIG, per germline (reference sequence). CDR3: CALRTGINYGYTF. The CDR3 DNA sequence: TGTGCCCTACGGACAGGGATTAACTATGGCTACACCTTC.

The chain combines TRBV6-5 with TRBJ2-7; D unresolved. With 7 bases removed from V and 4 bases from J, the gap between germline ends came to 14 bases. Germline loops: CDR1 MNHEY, CDR2 SVGAGI. The CDR3 sequence is 13 residues long. The CDR3 bases are TGTGCCAGCACGCCGAGACGGAATTACGAGCAGTACTTC. Translating it yields CASTPRRNYEQYF.

The chain joins TRBV5-1 to TRBJ2-5, with D perhaps TRBD1 (7 bases). Germline CDR1 reads SGHRS; CDR2 reads YFSETQ. The CDR3 is 14 residues long. V was cut by 3 bases and J by 2 bases, with 11 bases left in between. This chain's CDR3 is CASSWGDSQETQYF. The DNA for the CDR3 is TGCGCCAGCAGCTGGGGGGACAGTCAAGAGACCCAGTACTTC. Full variable domain (outside the CDR3, taken from reference TRBV5-1 and TRBJ2-5): KAGVTQTPRYLIKTRGQQVTLSCSPISGHRSVSWYQQTPGQGLQFLFEYFSETQRNKGNFPGRFSGRQFSNSRSEMNVSTLELGDSALYLCASSWGDSQETQYFGPGTRLLVL.

V is TRBV5-4 and J is TRBJ2-7; 7 bases fit TRBD1. The germline V gene has CDR1 SGHNT and CDR2 YYREEE (reference sequence). The CDR3 sequence is 12 residues long. J gave up 6 bases and V 0 bases, and 0 bases lay outside the gene matches. The CDR3 sequence is CASSLDRGEQYF. The DNA for the CDR3 is TGTGCCAGCAGCTTGGACAGGGGCGAGCAGTACTTC.

As concerns this clone: The junction differs from germline at one of its ends, possibly a read error. The rearrangement joins TRBV7-7 to TRBJ2-5, with 9 bases matching TRBD1. The germline V gene has CDR1 SSHAT and CDR2 FNYEAQ (reference sequence). This CDR3 spans 15 amino acids. Here the CDR3 reads CASSPRQGGQETQYF. The CDR3 bases are TGTGCTAGCAGCCCGAGACAGGGGGGCCAAGAGACCCAGTACTTC.

The chain recombines TRBV2 with TRBJ1-1; D is perhaps TRBD1 (6 bases). The length of the CDR3 is 13 residues. Germline V gives CDR1 SNHLY, CDR2 FYNNEI. The V end lost 6 bases, the J end lost 5 bases, and 13 bases lay between the germline ends. CDR3 coding DNA: TGTGCCAGCAGCGGTACAGGGCGTACTGAAGCTTTCTTT. Translating it yields CASSGTGRTEAFF.

V gene TRBV9 combines with J gene TRBJ2-3; TRBD2 agrees at 7 bases. V lost 1 base, J lost 2 bases, and 4 bases stayed unmatched. The CDR3 is 15 amino acids. Germline loops: CDR1 SGDLS, CDR2 YYNGEE. The CDR3 sequence is CASSVQAGITDTQYF. The CDR3 bases are TGTGCCAGCAGCGTACAAGCGGGAATCACAGATACGCAGTATTTT.

This clone was recorded once. The chain employs TRBV19 and TRBJ2-7; 9 bases map to TRBD1. The CDR3 totals 14 residues. Germline V lookup: CDR1 LNHDA, CDR2 SQIVND (reference sequence). The V segment lost 7 bases and the J segment 0 bases; nucleotides outside the gene matches: 4. The CDR3 protein is CASTPTGGSYEQYF. The CDR3 region has the DNA TGTGCCAGTACCCCGACAGGGGGCTCCTACGAGCAGTACTTC.

This chain uses TRBV4-1 with TRBJ1-6; D uncertain. Trimming removed 0 bases at V and 5 bases at J, with 17 bases between. CDR1 is MGHRA, CDR2 YSYEKL, per germline. The CDR3 is 18 amino acids. The CDR3 DNA sequence: TGCGCCAGCAGCCAAGATCCCCTCCTTAGAGGAGATAATTCACCCCTCCACTTT. Translation gives CASSQDPLLRGDNSPLHF.

V gene TRBV6-5 combines with J gene TRBJ2-1, with a tentative D call TRBD2 (5 bases). Germline V gives CDR1 MNHEY, CDR2 SVGAGI. The CDR3 loop spans 16 amino acids. V lost 0 bases and J 6 bases, leaving 15 bases between the germline ends. The CDR3 region is CASSYSMAGALNEQFF. In DNA, the CDR3 is TGTGCCAGCAGTTACTCGATGGCGGGCGCGCTCAATGAGCAGTTCTTC.

The chain has TRBV28 and TRBJ2-7; D not resolved. This CDR3 contains 12 residues. From germline, CDR1 is MDHEN and CDR2 SYDVKM. The V gene lost 3 bases and the J gene lost 4 bases, with 7 bases spanning the gap. CDR3 amino acids: CASSFPGYEQYF. DNA for the CDR3: TGTGCCAGCAGTTTCCCCGGGTACGAGCAGTACTTC.

V gene TRBV6-5 combines with J gene TRBJ2-5; TRBD2 might be the D (6 bases). The ends were cut back, 5 bases at V and 5 bases at J, with 15 bases in the middle. This CDR3 comprises 14 residues. Germline CDR1 and CDR2: MNHEY and SVGAGI. The CDR3: CASSEPGTGETQYF. In DNA form, the CDR3 reads TGTGCCAGCAGTGAACCCGGGACTGGGGAGACCCAGTACTTC.

This chain uses TRBV6-5 with TRBJ1-6, with 8 bases matching TRBD1. The trim removed 5 bases at V and 7 bases at J, leaving 7 bases unmatched. CDR1 and CDR2 (germline): MNHEY, SVGAGI. This CDR3 spans 15 amino acids. The CDR3 nucleotides read TGTGCCAGCAGTCCTGACAGGGGAGGCAATTCACCCCTCCACTTT. It codes for CASSPDRGGNSPLHF.

The CDR3 region is CAISEPARLREQYF. The DNA of the CDR3 is TGTGCCATCAGTGAGCCGGCCCGTCTAAGGGAGCAGTACTTC. This chain uses TRBV10-3 with TRBJ2-7; D call uncertain. CDR3 length equals 14 residues. CDR1 ENHRY and CDR2 SYGVKD come from the germline V gene. Trimming took off 2 bases at V and 7 bases at J, with 15 bases between the two ends.

The genes are TRBV5-4 and TRBJ2-2; 10 nucleotides match TRBD1. Germline CDR1 and CDR2: SGHNT and YYREEE (reference sequence). Trimming took 4 bases from V and 7 from J; bases not matched to a gene: 7. This CDR3 spans 15 amino acids. In DNA, the CDR3 is TGTGCCAGCAGCGCGAGACAGGGGGCAGTCGGGGAGCTGTTTTTT. Protein product: CASSARQGAVGELFF.

This CDR3 is CASSYALREGTDTQYF. For the CDR3, the DNA is TGTGCCAGCAGTTATGCGCTCCGGGAGGGCACAGATACGCAGTATTTT. The gene calls are TRBV6-5 and TRBJ2-3, with 7 bases lining up with TRBD2. V dropped 3 bases and J dropped 1; count of bases not matched to a gene: 7. Germline CDR1 is MNHEY and CDR2 is SVGAGI. This CDR3 has 16 residues.

The chain carries TRBV7-8 and TRBJ1-4, with 8 bases aligning to TRBD1. The V segment lost 6 bases and the J segment 8 bases; nucleotides outside the gene matches: 8. Germline loops: CDR1 SGHVS, CDR2 FQNEAQ. The CDR3 contains 14 residues. The CDR3 DNA sequence: TGTGCCAGCAGACATCAGGGGGCTTGGGAAAAACTGTTTTTT. Its protein product is CASRHQGAWEKLFF.

The rearrangement links TRBV5-6 to TRBJ1-1; D remains unclear. V shed 0 bases and J shed 4 bases, with 16 bases lying between them. The CDR3 loop spans 16 amino acids. In germline, CDR1 is SGHDT, CDR2 YYEEEE. The CDR3 spells CASSLELFGVGTEAFF. The CDR3 nucleotides are TGTGCCAGCAGCTTGGAGCTGTTTGGGGTAGGCACTGAAGCTTTCTTT.

DNA for the CDR3: TGTGCCAGCAGTGAGCTGGGAACAGGGGGCACTGAAGCTTTCTTT. The encoded protein is CASSELGTGGTEAFF. This chain uses TRBV6-1 with TRBJ1-1; 8 positions agree with TRBD1. The length of the CDR3 is 15 residues. After removal of 3 bases from V and 4 bases from J, the junction contained 7 bases not matched to a gene. The germline gives CDR1 MNHNS, CDR2 SASEGT.

This chain links TRBV7-3 with TRBJ2-5; 7 bases agree with TRBD1. CDR3 length equals 14 residues. V shed 2 bases, J shed 5 bases, and the junction held 5 bases outside the gene matches. The germline CDR1 and CDR2 sequences are SGHTA and FQGTGA. The CDR3 region is CASSLQGVGETQYF. CDR3 nucleotide sequence: TGTGCCAGCAGCTTACAGGGGGTAGGGGAGACCCAGTACTTC.

This chain uses TRBV28 with TRBJ2-7; unclear D gene. CDR1 is MDHEN, CDR2 SYDVKM, per germline. This CDR3 comprises 15 residues. V lost 5 bases and J 4 bases, leaving 18 bases between the germline ends. The CDR3 nucleotides are TGTGCCAGCAGTCCTCCACGCCGTGCCGCTTACGAGCAGTACTTC. As protein: CASSPPRRAAYEQYF.